These 2 T cell receptor beta chains came from one sample sequenced in a study of T cell repertoires in cytomegalovirus infection. These receptors lack a known antigen. TCRdb called the reads again in MiXCR, with one record for every CDR3 protein. The table lists around 570,000 distinct CDR3 sequences, just under 40% of them singletons. The specimen comprised cultured PBMCs, sampled from culture after CMV antigen stimulation. The receptors here all came from a human donor in good health (CMV status not recorded). Some clones in this sample may be carry-over from other donors' samples.

This clonotype was observed a handful of times. CDR3 coding DNA: TGTGCCAGCACTCCCTACAGGAGCACAGATACGCAGTATTTT. Protein sequence: CASTPYRSTDTQYF. This rearrangement joins TRBV11-2 to TRBJ2-3; tentatively, D is TRBD1 (5 bases). Trimming removed 7 bases at V and 0 bases at J, with 11 bases between. The germline gives CDR1 SGHAT, CDR2 FQNNGV. The CDR3 totals 14 residues.

The rearrangement links TRBV6-1 to TRBJ2-7, with a weak D call TRBD2 (7 bases). This CDR3 has 18 amino acids. The ends were cut back, 2 bases at V and 3 bases at J, with 23 bases in the middle. Germline V gene sequence: CDR1 MNHNS, CDR2 SASEGT. The DNA for the CDR3 is TGTGCCAGCAGTGAAAGAGGGGGGGGGGGGTCGGACTACTACGAGCAGTACTTC. Its protein is CASSERGGGGSDYYEQYF.